This entry features one T cell receptor (beta chain) sequence. Per the authors' pipeline: Estimates of nucleated cell counts were drawn from the amplification of reference gene primers. Assay: immunoSEQ multiplex PCR; the TCRdb copy retains only in-frame clones and omits some. V, J and clone size derive from that table, while D and trimming were established from the DNA sequence. The sample consists of some 16,000 clones, about 81% of them appearing once. The data were taken from a study of blood T cell repertoires in COVID-19. Study-level information: Whether acute or convalescent, the COVID-19 samples came from the United States, Italy and Spain. From T cells, B-cell-depleted T cells, or PBMCs came the material, which was cDNA or gDNA.

The CDR3 length is 17 residues. V lost 0 bases, J lost 5 bases, and 9 bases stayed unmatched. Germline V gene lookup returns CDR1 SGHNT and CDR2 YYREEE (reference sequence). This TCR was sampled from a man aged 60-69 years with acute or convalescent COVID-19. Sequencing used peripheral blood. The V gene is TRBV5-4, the J gene TRBJ2-2, with 8 bases matching TRBD1. The CDR3 reads CASSLDGQGTGTGELFF. The CDR3, as DNA: TGTGCCAGCAGCTTGGATGGACAGGGAACGGGTACCGGGGAGCTGTTTTTT.